This TCR beta chain stems from a study of blood T cell repertoires in COVID-19 (dated by TCRdb to the early 2020s). With respect to the entire study: The collaborator samples originated in the United States, Italy and Spain and spanned the acute and convalescent phases of COVID-19. The prospective study material was composed of cDNA or gDNA derived from T cells, B-cell-depleted T cells, or PBMCs. Subjects who had been exposed to COVID-19, were actively infected with it, or had recovered from it provided the deeply sampled blood TCRbeta repertoires that made up the dataset. The repertoires were released in a freely available public database meant as a resource for research on the immune response to SARS-CoV-2. The samples were drawn from two sources: the first 160 participants of the ongoing ImmuneRACE study, and 1,200 or so subjects contributed by 6 global collaborators. The sample metadata nearly always contained a de-identified subject ID, COVID-19 status, age in years and sex. Where available, HLA class I and class II types were taken from metadata supplied by the sample provider and were not determined by assay-based typing.

The germline V gene supplies CDR1 MNHEY and CDR2 SVGAGI. The CDR3 contains 14 residues, cysteine and phenylalanine counted. This entry keeps only the CDR3 DNA: 42 bases, framed from base 1. The junction shows trimming of 8 bases on V and 1 base on J, and the gene matches do not reach 4 bases of it. Whole blood was collected in K2EDTA tubes by collaborating institutions according to the institutions' own protocols. For TCRbeta analysis, collaborators shipped samples in one of three forms: frozen whole blood, isolated PBMCs, or DNA extracted from either of those sample types. As regards this clone: Its antigen is currently not known. Per-base qualities were not stored, and no clone one base away is much larger.

TCRbeta CDR3 regions were amplified from genomic DNA using the immunoSEQ Assay, a bias-controlled multiplex PCR. The source study handled its data this way. Nucleated cell counts per sample were estimated from amplification of reference gene primers within the assay. Sequence reads were collapsed and filtered to measure the absolute abundance of every unique TCRbeta CDR3 rearrangement. For each sample, productive Simpson clonality was calculated by taking the square root of Simpson's diversity index across productive rearrangements. The clones in this table, taken by TCRdb from immuneACCESS, are in-frame only. Not every clone is retained; where verified, under half of the shortfall comes from an unresolved V gene, and the cause of the rest is unknown. Clone size and V and J calls were adopted from that table, with D and trimming inferred from the DNA. This sample lists around 300,000 clones; 85% were detected once. The ten largest clones represent less than 15% of the sample.

The investigation overall reported the following: Clinical and demographic metadata were provided uncurated, with the amount varying by source and participant.

The V and J segments used are TRBV6-5 and TRBJ1-5, with 8 central nucleotides matching TRBD1. The sample was peripheral blood. This clonotype was sampled from a human donor in a cohort sampled during active COVID-19. The nucleotide sequence reads TGTGCCAGCGGGGGACAGGTCAGCAATCAGCCCCAGCATTTT. This gives the protein CASGGQVSNQPQHF.